What follows are 23 T cell receptor beta chains derived from one specimen sequenced in a study of T cells after yellow fever vaccination (dated by TCRdb to the late 2010s). This specimen's treatment or condition label, per the study, means: live attenuated yellow fever vaccine strain. The library was generated by 5' RACE. Sequenced on an Illumina HiSeq 2500. TCRdb redid the processing of the public reads, applying fastp at Q25 and MiXCR, and retained in-frame beta chains. When rows share a CDR3 protein, they turn into one entry using the most common DNA and genes. The sample profile shows approximately 160,000 distinct CDR3 sequences; 6.2% of them were found once. The top ten constitute nearly 3% of the sample. This specimen consisted of CD4+ T cells sorted from PBMCs, obtained on the day of the first yellow fever vaccination. Source of these receptors: a man younger than 35 who received the YFV17D yellow fever vaccine.

In this sample, this clonotype turned up many times. The chain links TRBV19 to TRBJ2-3; weak D call: TRBD2 (7 bases). CDR1 and CDR2 (germline): LNHDA, SQIVND (reference sequence). CDR3 length: 16 residues. Deletions cut 1 base from V and 2 bases from J, with 13 bases between. The CDR3 DNA reads as TGTGCCAGTAGTATAGGTCGGGGGGCACACACAGATACGCAGTATTTT. Translated: CASSIGRGAHTDTQYF.

This clonotype was recorded many times. The V gene is TRBV5-4, the J gene TRBJ2-1; tentatively, D is TRBD1 (7 bases). The CDR3 totals 16 residues. Germline V gene sequence: CDR1 SGHNT, CDR2 YYREEE (reference sequence). V was shortened by 0 bases and J by 3 bases, with 13 bases between the two germline ends. The CDR3 region is CASSLGAGGRYNEQFF. CDR3 nucleotide sequence: TGTGCCAGCAGCTTGGGGGCAGGGGGGCGCTACAATGAGCAGTTCTTC.

The chain is built from TRBV4-1 and TRBJ2-7; tentative D call: TRBD2 (6 bases). This CDR3 comprises 16 residues. Trimming removed 4 bases at V and 0 bases at J, with 16 bases between. Per the germline V gene, CDR1 is MGHRA and CDR2 is YSYEKL. In DNA, the CDR3 is TGCGCCAGCAGCCCGGGGCGGGGCAGGGACTCCTACGAGCAGTACTTC. This codes for CASSPGRGRDSYEQYF.

Notes on this clonotype: Compared with germline, one end of the junction differs, possibly owing to a read error. This chain connects TRBV10-3 to TRBJ2-5, with D uncertain. CDR1 ENHRY and CDR2 SYGVKD come from the germline V gene. This CDR3 region has 13 residues. This CDR3 reads CAVSGGPRETQYF. As DNA, the CDR3 is TGTGCCGTCAGTGGCGGCCCTCGAGAGACCCAGTACTTC.

This clonotype has a count of ten or more. The V call is TRBV7-3, the J call TRBJ2-3; 7 positions agree with TRBD2. V dropped 3 bases and J dropped 3; count of bases not matched to a gene: 6. From germline, CDR1 is SGHTA and CDR2 FQGTGA. This CDR3 is built from 15 residues. Here the CDR3 DNA reads TGTGCCAGCAGCTTTGGGGGGGGATTGACAGATACGCAGTATTTT. This gives the protein CASSFGGGLTDTQYF.

The chain carries TRBV18 and TRBJ2-2; TRBD2 matches 8 bases. CDR3 length equals 17 residues. The germline CDR1 and CDR2 sequences are KGHSH and LQKENI. V lost 1 base and J lost 3; bases outside the gene matches: 7. CDR3 DNA sequence: TGTGCCAGCTCACCACTTGCGGCAGCGGGGGACACCGGGGAGCTGTTTTTT. Encoded protein: CASSPLAAAGDTGELFF.

The rearrangement joins TRBV18 to TRBJ2-7, with D maybe TRBD1 (6 bases). CDR3 length: 13 residues. The V and J ends lost 5 bases and 6 bases respectively, with 14 bases between them. Germline CDR1 reads KGHSH; CDR2 reads LQKENI. CDR3 region: CASSRSDSTEQYV. The CDR3 bases are TGTGCCAGCTCAAGATCGGACAGCACCGAGCAGTACGTC.

This clonotype was recorded at least ten times. V and J are TRBV12-3 or TRBV12-4 and TRBJ1-5; D might be TRBD1 (6 bases). V was trimmed by 1 base and J by 9 bases, leaving 10 bases between them. The CDR3 consists of 13 residues. The CDR3 sequence: CASSLVGAMPQHF. The DNA of the CDR3 is TGTGCCAGCAGTTTAGTGGGGGCGATGCCCCAGCATTTT.

This clonotype was counted a few times. The chain employs TRBV7-9 and TRBJ2-3; 9 nucleotides agree with TRBD2. V lost 6 bases to trimming and J lost 11 bases; unmatched junction nucleotides: 15. The CDR3 has 15 amino acids. Germline lookup yields CDR1 SEHNR and CDR2 FQNEAQ (reference sequence). This CDR3 reads CASREFSGGPGRQYF. The CDR3 coding sequence is TGTGCCAGCAGGGAGTTTAGCGGGGGCCCGGGGAGGCAGTATTTT.

The chain uses TRBV12-3 or TRBV12-4 and TRBJ2-1; D perhaps matches TRBD2 (6 bases). V was pared by 11 bases and J by 4 bases, with 9 bases between. The CDR3 has 11 residues. The CDR3 is CACGVYNEQFF. CDR3 in DNA: TGTGCCTGCGGGGTTTACAATGAGCAGTTCTTC.

This clonotype was observed many times. The rearrangement joins TRBV7-2 to TRBJ2-5; D is ambiguous. Germline V CDR1 and CDR2: SGHTA, FQGNSA. The germline V and J ends were trimmed by 0 bases and 2 bases, with 13 bases remaining between them. The CDR3 is made up of 16 amino acids. The CDR3 loop is CASSLAGNLPQETQYF. CDR3 nucleotide sequence: TGTGCCAGCAGCTTAGCGGGGAACCTGCCTCAAGAGACCCAGTACTTC.

This clonotype was detected a few times. The chain employs TRBV5-4 and TRBJ2-7, with unresolved D. The V and J ends lost 4 bases and 2 bases respectively, with 16 bases between them. There are 15 residues in the CDR3. Germline V gives CDR1 SGHNT, CDR2 YYREEE (reference sequence). The CDR3 protein is CASSPDGRTTYEQYF. CDR3 bases: TGTGCCAGCAGCCCCGATGGCAGGACCACCTACGAGCAGTACTTC.

The J gene is TRBJ2-7, the V gene TRBV29-1; 7 bases line up with TRBD1. The germline V gene has CDR1 SQVTM and CDR2 ANQGSEA. Trimming removed 4 bases from V and 3 bases from J; junction bases left unmatched: 12. This CDR3 is built from 15 residues. CDR3 coding DNA: TGCAGCGTTGGGGAAGACAGGGTTATCTACTACGAGCAGTACTTC. Its protein product is CSVGEDRVIYYEQYF.

The rearrangement uses TRBV20-1 and TRBJ2-1; the D is unclear. The CDR3 consists of 14 residues. With 3 bases removed from V and 0 bases from J, the gap between germline ends came to 9 bases. The germline V gene encodes CDR1 DFQATT and CDR2 SNEGSKA (reference sequence). The CDR3 loop reads CSASRLSSYNEQFF. CDR3 DNA sequence: TGCAGTGCTAGTCGCTTGAGCTCCTACAATGAGCAGTTCTTC.

This clonotype has a count of ten or more. The chain employs TRBV10-3 and TRBJ1-5; 9 positions match TRBD1. In germline, CDR1 is ENHRY, CDR2 SYGVKD. The CDR3 sequence is 16 residues long. V lost 0 bases and J lost 6; bases outside the gene matches: 6. CDR3 in DNA: TGTGCCATCAGTGAGTCGAGGGGACAGGGAGGTCAGCCCCAGCATTTT. This codes for CAISESRGQGGQPQHF.

The chain recombines TRBV6-1 with TRBJ2-2; TRBD2 matches 7 bases. V gave up 8 bases and J gave up 1 base; unmatched junction bases: 10. Germline V CDR1 and CDR2: MNHNS, SASEGT. The length of the CDR3 is 16 residues. The CDR3 sequence is CASYTRTRGNTGELFF. Here the CDR3 DNA reads TGTGCCAGCTATACCAGGACTAGGGGGAACACCGGGGAGCTGTTTTTT.

This clonotype came up many times. J is TRBJ2-3 and V is TRBV20-1; D not certain. CDR1 is DFQATT, CDR2 SNEGSKA, per germline (reference sequence). The CDR3 has 11 residues. Trimming cost V 4 bases and J 4 bases, with 6 bases left between them. DNA of the CDR3: TGCAGTGCTAATAAGGCAGATACGCAGTATTTT. It translates to CSANKADTQYF.

Regarding this clonotype: The junction does not match germline at one end; this may be a read error. This chain joins TRBV20-1 and TRBJ2-1; 12 nucleotides align to TRBD2. The V gene's germline CDR1 is DFQATT and CDR2 SNEGSKA (reference sequence). This CDR3 is built from 17 residues. CDR3 DNA sequence: TGCTGTGCTAGAGTCCTAGCGGGGGGGAGCTCCTACAATGAGCAGTTCTTC. Protein product: CCARVLAGGSSYNEQFF.

The chain has TRBV20-1 and TRBJ1-2, with 10 bases matching TRBD1. Trimming cost V 7 bases and J 2 bases; bases outside gene matches: 10. The CDR3 totals 15 residues. The V gene's germline CDR1 is DFQATT and CDR2 SNEGSKA (reference sequence). CDR3: CSGRTGGALNYGYTF. The CDR3 coding sequence is TGCAGTGGGAGGACAGGGGGGGCCCTCAACTATGGCTACACCTTC.

V is TRBV21-1 and J is TRBJ2-7; TRBD2 is the table's D call and was not checked against the DNA. TRBV21-1 is recorded as a pseudogene. The CDR3 length is 17 residues. Here the CDR3 reads CATVRSHFVSSSYEQYV. The CDR3 DNA sequence: TGTGCCACCGTCCGCTCCCATTTCGTTTCGAGCTCCTACGAGCAGTACGTC.

This clonotype was seen many times. V and J are TRBV18 and TRBJ2-5; D is uncertain. V was clipped by 2 bases and J by 6 bases, with 4 bases between them. CDR1 is KGHSH, CDR2 LQKENI, per germline. This CDR3 has 11 residues. CDR3 bases: TGTGCCAGCTCACCAGGGAAGACCCAGTACTTC. Its protein is CASSPGKTQYF.

This clonotype was counted at least ten times. Sequence at one end of the junction differs from germline and may be a read error. The rearrangement joins TRBV3-1 to TRBJ1-2; D gene uncertain. Germline loops: CDR1 LGHDT, CDR2 YNNKEL (reference sequence). The length of the CDR3 is 11 residues. The CDR3, as DNA: TGTGCCAGCAGCCGGCGACGCAGCGTCGCCTTC. Encoded protein: CASSRRRSVAF.

This clonotype was counted ten times or more. The chain joins TRBV9 to TRBJ1-5; no clear D gene. Germline V gene data show CDR1 as SGDLS and CDR2 as YYNGEE. The CDR3 loop spans 15 amino acids. V lost 4 bases and J 3 bases, leaving 14 bases between the germline ends. The DNA for the CDR3 is TGTGCCAGCAGCTCTTCAGGAGGGTTCAATCAGCCCCAGCATTTT. Encoded protein: CASSSSGGFNQPQHF.